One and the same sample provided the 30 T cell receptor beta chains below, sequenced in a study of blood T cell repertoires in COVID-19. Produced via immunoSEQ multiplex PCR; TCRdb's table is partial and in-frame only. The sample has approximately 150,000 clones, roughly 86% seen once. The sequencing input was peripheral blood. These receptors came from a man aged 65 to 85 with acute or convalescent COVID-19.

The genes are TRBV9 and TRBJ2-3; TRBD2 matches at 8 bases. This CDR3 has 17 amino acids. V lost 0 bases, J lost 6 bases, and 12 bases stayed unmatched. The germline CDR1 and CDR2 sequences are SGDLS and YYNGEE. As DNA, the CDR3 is TGTGCCAGCAGCGTAGTGGGCGGGGGGACGCCTTGGGATACGCAGTATTTT. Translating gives CASSVVGGGTPWDTQYF.

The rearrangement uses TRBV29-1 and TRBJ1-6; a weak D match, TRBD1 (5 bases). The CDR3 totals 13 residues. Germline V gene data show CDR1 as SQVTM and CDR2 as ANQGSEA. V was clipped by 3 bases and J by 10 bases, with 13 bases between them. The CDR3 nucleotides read TGCAGCGTTGAGCTGGGGCGCGGATCACCCCTCCACTTT. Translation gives CSVELGRGSPLHF.

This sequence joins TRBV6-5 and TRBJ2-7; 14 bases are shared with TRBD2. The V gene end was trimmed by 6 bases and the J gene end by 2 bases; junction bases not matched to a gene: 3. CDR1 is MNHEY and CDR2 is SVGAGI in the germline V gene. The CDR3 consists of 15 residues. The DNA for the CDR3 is TGTGCCAGCAGCGGGACTAGCGGGAGTCCCTACGAGCAGTACTTC. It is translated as CASSGTSGSPYEQYF.

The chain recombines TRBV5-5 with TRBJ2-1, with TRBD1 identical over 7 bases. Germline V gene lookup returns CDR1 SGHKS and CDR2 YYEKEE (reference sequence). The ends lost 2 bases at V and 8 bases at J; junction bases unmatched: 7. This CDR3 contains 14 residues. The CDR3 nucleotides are TGTGCCAGCAGCTTAGACAGGGCAAGGGATGAGCAGTTCTTC. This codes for CASSLDRARDEQFF.

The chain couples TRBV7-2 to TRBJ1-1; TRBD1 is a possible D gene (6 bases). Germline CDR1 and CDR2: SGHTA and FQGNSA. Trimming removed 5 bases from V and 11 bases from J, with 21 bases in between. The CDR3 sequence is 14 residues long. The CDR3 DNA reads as TGTGCCAGCAGCGCCCGTGGGCGGGGGGCTTTGGCTTTCTTT. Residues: CASSARGRGALAFF.

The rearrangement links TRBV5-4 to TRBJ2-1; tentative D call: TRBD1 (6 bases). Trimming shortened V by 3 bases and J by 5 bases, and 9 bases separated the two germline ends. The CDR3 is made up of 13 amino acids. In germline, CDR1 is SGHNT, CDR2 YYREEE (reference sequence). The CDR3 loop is CASSSNRDNEQFF. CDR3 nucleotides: TGTGCCAGCAGCTCGAACAGGGACAATGAGCAGTTCTTC.

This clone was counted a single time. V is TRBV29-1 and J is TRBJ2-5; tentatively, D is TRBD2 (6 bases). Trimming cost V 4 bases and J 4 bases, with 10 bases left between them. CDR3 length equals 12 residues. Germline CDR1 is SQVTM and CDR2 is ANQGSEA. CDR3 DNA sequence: TGCAGCGTTGCCCAGGGACTAGAGACCCAGTACTTC. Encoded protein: CSVAQGLETQYF.

Here the CDR3 reads CASSHWQGERDTQYF. The DNA for the CDR3 is TGTGCCAGCAGCCACTGGCAGGGGGAACGAGATACGCAGTATTTT. The chain couples TRBV3-1 (or the pseudogene TRBV3-2) to TRBJ2-3; 7 bases align to TRBD1. Germline CDR1 LGHDT, CDR2 YNNKEL (reference sequence). Germline trimming cut 3 bases from V and 5 bases from J; bases unmatched to any gene: 8. The CDR3 is 15 residues long.

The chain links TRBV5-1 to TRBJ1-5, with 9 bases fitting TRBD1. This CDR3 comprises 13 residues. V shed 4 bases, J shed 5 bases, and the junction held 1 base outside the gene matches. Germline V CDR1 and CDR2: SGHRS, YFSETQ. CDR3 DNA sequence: TGCGCCAGCAGCGGGGACAGGGATCAGCCCCAGCATTTT. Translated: CASSGDRDQPQHF.

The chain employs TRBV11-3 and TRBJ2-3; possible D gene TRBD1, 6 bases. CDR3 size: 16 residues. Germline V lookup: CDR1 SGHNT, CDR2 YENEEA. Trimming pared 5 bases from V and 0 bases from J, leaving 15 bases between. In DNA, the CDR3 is TGTGCCAGCAGCGCAGGGGACCGGTTCAGCACAGATACGCAGTATTTT. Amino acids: CASSAGDRFSTDTQYF.

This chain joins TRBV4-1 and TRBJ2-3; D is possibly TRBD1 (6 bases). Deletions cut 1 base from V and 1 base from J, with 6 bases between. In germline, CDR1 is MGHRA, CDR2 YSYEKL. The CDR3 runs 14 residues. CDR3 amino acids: CASSQGTGTDTQYF. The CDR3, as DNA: TGCGCCAGCAGCCAAGGGACAGGCACAGATACGCAGTATTTT.

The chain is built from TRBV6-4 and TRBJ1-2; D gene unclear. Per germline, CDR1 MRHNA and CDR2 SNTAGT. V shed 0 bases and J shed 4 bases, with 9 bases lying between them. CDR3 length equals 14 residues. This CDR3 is CASSDSRRGYGYTF. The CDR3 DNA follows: TGTGCCAGCAGTGACTCCCGCAGAGGCTATGGCTACACCTTC.

The CDR3: CASSKDRERDTIYF. The CDR3 DNA reads TGCGCCAGCAGCAAGGACAGGGAAAGGGACACCATATATTTT. V is TRBV5-1 and J is TRBJ1-3, with 8 bases identical to TRBD1. V shed 4 bases, J shed 8 bases, and the junction held 8 bases outside the gene matches. Germline V gives CDR1 SGHRS, CDR2 YFSETQ. The CDR3 consists of 14 residues.

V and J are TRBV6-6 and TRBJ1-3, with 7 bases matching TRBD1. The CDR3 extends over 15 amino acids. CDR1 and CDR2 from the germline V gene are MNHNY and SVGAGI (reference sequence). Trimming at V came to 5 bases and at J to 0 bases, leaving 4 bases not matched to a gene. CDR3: CASSPGQLSGNTIYF. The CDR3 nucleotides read TGTGCCAGCAGTCCGGGACAGCTCTCTGGAAACACCATATATTTT.

In nucleotides, the CDR3 is TGTGCCAGTAGTATACCAAGCGGGAGGAAGCCCTACGAGCAGTACTTC. It codes for CASSIPSGRKPYEQYF. This chain joins TRBV19 and TRBJ2-7; 9 positions match TRBD2. Losses at the gene ends were 2 bases for V and 2 bases for J; bases not matched to a gene: 7. The CDR3 is made up of 16 amino acids. Germline loops: CDR1 LNHDA, CDR2 SQIVND (reference sequence).

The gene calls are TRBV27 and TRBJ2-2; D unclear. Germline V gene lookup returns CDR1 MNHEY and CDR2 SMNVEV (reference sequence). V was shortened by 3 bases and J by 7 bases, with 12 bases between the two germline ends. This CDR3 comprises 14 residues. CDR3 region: CASSFLSAGGELFF. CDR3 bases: TGTGCCAGCAGTTTCCTCTCTGCCGGCGGGGAGCTGTTTTTT.

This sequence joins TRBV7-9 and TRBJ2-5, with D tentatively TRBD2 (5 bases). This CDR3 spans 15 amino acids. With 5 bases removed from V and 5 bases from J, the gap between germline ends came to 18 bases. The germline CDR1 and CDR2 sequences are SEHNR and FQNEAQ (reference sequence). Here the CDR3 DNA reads TGTGCCAGCAGCCCACTTGATTGGGGAGTCGAGACCCAGTACTTC. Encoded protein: CASSPLDWGVETQYF.

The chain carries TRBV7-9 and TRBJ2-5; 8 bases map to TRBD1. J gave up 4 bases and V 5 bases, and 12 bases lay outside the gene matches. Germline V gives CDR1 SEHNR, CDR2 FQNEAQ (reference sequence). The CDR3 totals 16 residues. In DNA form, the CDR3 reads TGTGCCAGCAGCCATCCGGACAGGGTCGGGCGAGAGACCCAGTACTTC. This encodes CASSHPDRVGRETQYF.

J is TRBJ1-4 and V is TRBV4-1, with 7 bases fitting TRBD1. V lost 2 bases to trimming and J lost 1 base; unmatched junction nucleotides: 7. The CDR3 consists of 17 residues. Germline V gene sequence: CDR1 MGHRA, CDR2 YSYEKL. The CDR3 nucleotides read TGCGCCAGCAGCCAAAGGCCAACAGGGGTAACTAATGAAAAACTGTTTTTT. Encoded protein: CASSQRPTGVTNEKLFF.

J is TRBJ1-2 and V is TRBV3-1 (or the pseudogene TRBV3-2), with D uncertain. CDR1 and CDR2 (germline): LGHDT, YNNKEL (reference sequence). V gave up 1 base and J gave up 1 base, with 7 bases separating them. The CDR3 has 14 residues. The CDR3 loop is CASSQGHRNYGYTF. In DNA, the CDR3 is TGTGCCAGCAGCCAAGGACACCGTAACTATGGCTACACCTTC.

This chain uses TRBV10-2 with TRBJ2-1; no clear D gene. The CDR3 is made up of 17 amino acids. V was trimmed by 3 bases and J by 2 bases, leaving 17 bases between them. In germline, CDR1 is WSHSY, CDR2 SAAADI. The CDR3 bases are TGCGCCAGCAGTGAAGAGGCGGCGAGACCCCCCTACAATGAGCAGTTCTTC. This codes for CASSEEAARPPYNEQFF.

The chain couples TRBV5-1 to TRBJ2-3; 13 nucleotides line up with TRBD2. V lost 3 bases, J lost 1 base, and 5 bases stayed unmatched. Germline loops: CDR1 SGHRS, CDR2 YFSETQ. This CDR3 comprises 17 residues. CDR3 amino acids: CASSYYGLAGGTDTQYF. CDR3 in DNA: TGCGCCAGCAGCTACTACGGACTAGCGGGGGGCACAGATACGCAGTATTTT.

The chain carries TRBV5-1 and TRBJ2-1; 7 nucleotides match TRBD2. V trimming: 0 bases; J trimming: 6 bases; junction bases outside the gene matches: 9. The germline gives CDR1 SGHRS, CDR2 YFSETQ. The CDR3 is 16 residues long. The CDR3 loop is CASSLEVSGRVNEQFF. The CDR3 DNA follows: TGCGCCAGCAGCTTGGAGGTTAGCGGGCGGGTCAATGAGCAGTTCTTC.

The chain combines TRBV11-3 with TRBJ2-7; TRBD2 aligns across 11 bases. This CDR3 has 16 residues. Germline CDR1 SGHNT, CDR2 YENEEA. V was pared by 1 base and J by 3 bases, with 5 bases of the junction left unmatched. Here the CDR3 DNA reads TGTGCCAGCAGCTTAGGTCCTAGCGGGAGGCACTACGAGCAGTACTTC. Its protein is CASSLGPSGRHYEQYF.

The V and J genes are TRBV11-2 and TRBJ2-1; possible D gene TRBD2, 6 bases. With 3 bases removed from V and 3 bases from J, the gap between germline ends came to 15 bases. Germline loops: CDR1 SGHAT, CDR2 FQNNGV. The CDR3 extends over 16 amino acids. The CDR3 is CASSFHRGLSYNEQFF. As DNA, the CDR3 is TGTGCCAGCAGCTTTCACCGGGGACTGAGCTACAATGAGCAGTTCTTC.

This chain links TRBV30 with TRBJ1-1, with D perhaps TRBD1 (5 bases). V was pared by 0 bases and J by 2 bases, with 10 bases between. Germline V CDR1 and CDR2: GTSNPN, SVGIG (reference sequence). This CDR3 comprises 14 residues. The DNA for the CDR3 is TGTGCCTGGAGTGTAGCGGGGGTAAACACTGAAGCTTTCTTT. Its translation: CAWSVAGVNTEAFF.

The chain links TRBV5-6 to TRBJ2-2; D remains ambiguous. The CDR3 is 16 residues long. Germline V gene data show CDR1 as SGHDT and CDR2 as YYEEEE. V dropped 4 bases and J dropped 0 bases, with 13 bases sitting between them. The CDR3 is CASSARRRANTGELFF. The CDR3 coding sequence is TGTGCCAGCAGCGCACGGCGGAGAGCGAACACCGGGGAGCTGTTTTTT.

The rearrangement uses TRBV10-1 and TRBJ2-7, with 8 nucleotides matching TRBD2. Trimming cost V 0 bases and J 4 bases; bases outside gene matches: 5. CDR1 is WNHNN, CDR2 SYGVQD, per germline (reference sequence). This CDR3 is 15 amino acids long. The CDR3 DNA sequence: TGCGCCAGCAGTGAGTCGACGGGCGGGGGGTACGAGCAGTACTTC. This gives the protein CASSESTGGGYEQYF.

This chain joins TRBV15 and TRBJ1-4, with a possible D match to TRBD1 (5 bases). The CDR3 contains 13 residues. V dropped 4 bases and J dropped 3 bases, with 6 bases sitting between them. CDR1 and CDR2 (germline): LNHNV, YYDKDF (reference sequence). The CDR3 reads CATSKTANEKLFF. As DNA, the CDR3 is TGTGCCACCAGCAAGACAGCTAATGAAAAACTGTTTTTT.

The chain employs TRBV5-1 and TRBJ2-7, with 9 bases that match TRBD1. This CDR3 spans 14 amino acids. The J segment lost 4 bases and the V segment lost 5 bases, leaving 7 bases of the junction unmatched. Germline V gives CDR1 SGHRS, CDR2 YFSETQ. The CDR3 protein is CASRGDRANYEQYF. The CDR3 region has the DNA TGCGCCAGCAGGGGGGACAGGGCGAATTACGAGCAGTACTTC.